This T cell receptor beta chain was documented in a study of blood T cell repertoires in COVID-19. At the level of the study: COVID-19 samples from acute and convalescent phases originated in the United States, Italy and Spain.

The repertoire was sequenced with immunoSEQ multiplex PCR; TCRdb's copy has only in-frame clones and lacks some. Of around 310,000 clones listed, about nine tenths were seen once; the top ten hold about a tenth. The CDR3 is made up of 13 amino acids. V gave up 6 bases and J gave up 3 bases, with 9 bases separating them. Germline V gives CDR1 MDHEN, CDR2 SYDVKM. The chain couples TRBV28 to TRBJ1-5, with TRBD1 as a possible D gene (5 bases). The sequenced material came from PBMCs or T cells enriched from blood (not recorded which). This sequence was found in a woman between 25 and 40 years old who had recovered from COVID-19. The CDR3 is CASSGGFNQPQHF. Here the CDR3 DNA reads TGTGCCAGCAGCGGGGGGTTCAATCAGCCCCAGCATTTT.